Sequencing of this T cell receptor beta chain was carried out in a study of CD8+ T cells in alopecia areata (dated by TCRdb to 2016 to 2019). Background on the whole study: The treated patients took part in an open-label pilot trial in which moderate-to-severe alopecia areata was treated with oral tofacitinib at 5 to 10 mg twice daily. Tofacitinib was administered for 6 to 18 months, and 6 months of follow-up off drug were then conducted to assess delayed response and recurrence. The study used high-throughput TCRbeta sequencing to examine T cell clonal expansion in alopecia areata, in both the C3H/HeJ mouse model and human patients. On the human side, TCRbeta sequencing was run on scalp tissue and on sorted CD4+ and CD8+ peripheral blood T cells from healthy controls and from alopecia areata patients with either patchy or totalis/universalis disease. Tofacitinib-treated patients had biopsies at baseline and at 4 and 24 weeks of treatment, with a later scalp biopsy in several patients. Scalp clonality was compared among normal scalp (n=4), patchy alopecia areata scalp (n=8), and alopecia totalis/universalis scalp (n=8). RNA came from the PAXgene miRNA kit for fixed scalp, the miRNeasy kit for PBMCs, and the RNeasy kit for mouse skin. TCRbeta CDR3 regions were amplified by immunoSEQ multiplex PCR with 35 Vbeta forward and 13 Jbeta reverse primers.

Germline trimming amounts to 4 bases on V and 5 bases on J, with 9 as the count of junction bases outside the gene matches. From the cysteine up to the phenylalanine, the CDR3 has a length of 15 residues. This entry keeps only the CDR3 DNA: 45 bases, framed from base 1. Reading the germline V gene (reference sequence) gives CDR1 SEHNR and CDR2 FQNEAQ. Comment on this clone: Its antigen is not yet known. Base qualities are not at hand, and no much larger clone is one base apart.

The sample's time point label, decoded: baseline before oral tofacitinib. Lesional scalp punch biopsies and peripheral blood were collected from alopecia areata patients. PBMCs were isolated by density centrifugation and stained for CD3, CD4 and CD8, after which CD4+ and CD8+ T cells were sorted on a FACSAria. The library was produced with the immunoSEQ multiplex PCR assay. To provide template for TCR sequencing, every sample had RNA extracted and reverse transcribed into cDNA. First-strand cDNA was synthesized with SuperScript III using a 2:1 mix of oligo-dT and random hexamers. A synthetic immune receptor repertoire was used to gauge amplification bias, and whatever bias remained was removed computationally. The paper's data handling went like this. Raw reads were preprocessed to remove errors, and CDR3 was defined according to IMGT conventions as the region from the conserved cysteine to phenylalanine. Clonality was computed as 1 minus the Shannon entropy, with the entropy normalized by log2 of the number of productive unique TCRs. Whether each scalp clone was CD4 or CD8 was inferred by checking scalp TCRbeta sequences against the CD4 and CD8 repertoires from sorted blood. Imported from immuneACCESS, the table was reduced by TCRdb to in-frame sequences with V and J called. These copies leave out some clones; in studies compared against another copy, an unresolved V gene accounts for under half, and the cause of the remainder is not known. Clone size and the V and J calls come from that table; the DNA yielded D and trimming. This sample gives 150,000 to 200,000 clones in total; roughly 66% of them show up just once. The ten largest clonotypes hold around 10% of the sample.

The paper as a whole reports these results and caveats: Compared with normal scalp, lesional scalp had higher clonality and more expanded CD8+ clones, particularly in alopecia totalis/universalis, a pattern that suggests antigenic drive. Unlike mouse skin, which is dominated by gammadelta T cells, normal human skin has resident alphabeta T cells that are also sequenced, and this complicates analysis of the scalp TCR repertoire. Compared with mice, TCR sequences shared between patients were less clear, possibly partly because of HLA diversity across the patient population.

The receptor's source is a human donor with alopecia areata. The sequencing used CD8+ T cells sorted from blood, collected at week 0. The sequence is built from TRBV7-9 and TRBJ2-3; 7 nucleotides in the junction match TRBD2. The nucleotide sequence reads TGTGCCAGCAGCTCCCGGCTGGCTAGCGGAGATACGCAGTATTTT. Its protein product is CASSSRLASGDTQYF.